This T cell receptor beta chain stems from a study of cytomegalovirus exposure and HLA in healthy donors. The study ran its PCR with 60 Vbeta and 13 Jbeta primers. Sequencing used immunoSEQ multiplex PCR; TCRdb keeps in-frame clones, though not all of them. Here the sample spans under 200,000 clones, roughly 75% being singletons. About this clone itself: The antigen is not known.

Findings of the study overall: The authors enumerated 150 to 200 TCR beta chains as linked to cytomegalovirus. On later analysis, the bulk of CMV-associated TCR beta chains appeared to be HLA-restricted. Most likely, a cluster of highly shared sequence variants arose as a sequencing artifact. Accurate HLA-A and HLA-B prediction from TCR beta sequences was reported for most subjects.

The source material was PBMCs. This TCR was recovered from a woman aged 40 to 55 in good health and CMV-seropositive.

CDR3 DNA sequence: TGTGCCAGCAACAAACCGGGACATATGAACACCGGGGAGCTGTTTTTT. It yields the protein CASNKPGHMNTGELFF. The chain carries TRBV7-9 and TRBJ2-2; TRBD1 might be the D (6 bases). V lost 7 bases to trimming and J lost 1 base, with 16 bases between them. The CDR3 extends over 16 amino acids. Germline lookup yields CDR1 SEHNR and CDR2 FQNEAQ (reference sequence).